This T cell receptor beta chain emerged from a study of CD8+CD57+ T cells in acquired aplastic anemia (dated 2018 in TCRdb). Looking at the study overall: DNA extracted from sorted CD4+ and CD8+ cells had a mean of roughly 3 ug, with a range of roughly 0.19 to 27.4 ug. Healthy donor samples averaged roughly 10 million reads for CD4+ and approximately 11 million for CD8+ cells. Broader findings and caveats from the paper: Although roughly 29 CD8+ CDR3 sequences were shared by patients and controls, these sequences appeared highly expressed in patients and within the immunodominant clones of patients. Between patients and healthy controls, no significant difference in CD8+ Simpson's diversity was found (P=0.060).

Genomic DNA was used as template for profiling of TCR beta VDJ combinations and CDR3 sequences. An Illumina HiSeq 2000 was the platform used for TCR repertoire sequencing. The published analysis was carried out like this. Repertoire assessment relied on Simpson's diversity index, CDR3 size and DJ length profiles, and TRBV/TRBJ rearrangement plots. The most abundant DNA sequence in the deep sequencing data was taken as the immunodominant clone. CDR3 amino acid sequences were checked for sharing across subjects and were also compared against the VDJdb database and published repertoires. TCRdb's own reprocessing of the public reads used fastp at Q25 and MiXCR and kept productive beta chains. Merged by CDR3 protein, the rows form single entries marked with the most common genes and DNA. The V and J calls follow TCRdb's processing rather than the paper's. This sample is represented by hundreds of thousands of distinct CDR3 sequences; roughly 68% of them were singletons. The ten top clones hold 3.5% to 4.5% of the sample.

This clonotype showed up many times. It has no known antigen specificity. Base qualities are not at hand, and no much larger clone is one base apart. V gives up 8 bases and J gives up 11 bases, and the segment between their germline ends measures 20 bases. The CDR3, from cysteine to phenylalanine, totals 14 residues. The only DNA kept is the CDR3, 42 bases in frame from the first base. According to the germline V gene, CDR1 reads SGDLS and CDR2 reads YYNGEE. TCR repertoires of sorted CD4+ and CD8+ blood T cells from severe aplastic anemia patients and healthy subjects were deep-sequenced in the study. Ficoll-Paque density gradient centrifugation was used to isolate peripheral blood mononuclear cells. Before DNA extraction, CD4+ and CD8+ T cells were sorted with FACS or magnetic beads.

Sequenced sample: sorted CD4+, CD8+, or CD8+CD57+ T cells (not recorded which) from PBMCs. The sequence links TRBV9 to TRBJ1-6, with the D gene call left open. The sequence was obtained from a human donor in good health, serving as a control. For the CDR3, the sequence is CASSWAQDGPPLHF. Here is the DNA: TGTGCCAGTTCCTGGGCCCAGGACGGGCCACCCCTCCACTTT.